A selection of T cell receptor beta chains follows, all from one sample in a study of T cell responses to AZD1222 COVID-19 vaccine. Method: immunoSEQ multiplex PCR; TCRdb's copy keeps in-frame clones and lacks some. This sample has about 260,000 clones, with approximately 95% found just once. The sample here was peripheral blood, taken on day 0 of AZD1222 vaccination. These receptors were taken from an adult in good health. Both conserved end residues are part of each CDR3. Each record gives: clone size, J gene, V gene, D gene, CDR3 DNA, CDR3 protein. The D gene is left open where the match is weak. Size is stated for part of the rows, as once, few or many counts, or as a class when the clone is expanded.

NA TRBJ2-3 TRBV28 TRBD2 TGTGCCAGCAGACTAGCGGGGGTTAGGGATACGCAGTATTTT CASRLAGVRDTQYF
NA TRBJ1-5 TRBV11-2 TRBD1 TGTGCCAGCAGCTTAGGCGACAGGGCGACTCAGCCCCAGCATTTT CASSLGDRATQPQHF
NA TRBJ2-2 TRBV11-2 NA TGTGCCAGTAGTAATGGCGGGGAGCTGTTTTTT CASSNGGELFF
NA TRBJ1-5 TRBV3-1/TRBV3-2 NA TGTGCCAGCAGCCAAAACAGAGATCAGCCCCAGCATTTT CASSQNRDQPQHF
NA TRBJ2-7 TRBV28 TRBD1 TGTGCCAGCAGTTTCGGACAGGGGAGAAAATACTTC CASSFGQGRKYF
NA TRBJ1-2 TRBV28 TRBD1 TGTGCCAGCAGTCCGGGACAGCTCATCTATGGCTACACCTTC CASSPGQLIYGYTF
NA TRBJ1-1 TRBV10-3 TRBD1 TGTGCCATCACCCCGACAGGGATTGGGACTGAAGCTTTCTTT CAITPTGIGTEAFF
once TRBJ2-3 TRBV3-1/TRBV3-2 NA TGTGCCAGCAGCCACAGGGGAGATACGCAGTATTTT CASSHRGDTQYF
once TRBJ2-1 TRBV6-2/TRBV6-3 TRBD2 TGTGCCAGCAGTTACCCTCTAGCGGGGAGCTACAATGAGCAGTTCTTC CASSYPLAGSYNEQFF
NA TRBJ1-1 TRBV29-1 TRBD1 TGCAGCACCGGACAGGTAGGCATGAACACTGAAGCTTTCTTT CSTGQVGMNTEAFF
NA TRBJ2-1 TRBV12-3/TRBV12-4 TRBD1 TGTGCCAGCAGTCCGCCGACAGGGAATGAGCAGTTCTTC CASSPPTGNEQFF
NA TRBJ1-3 TRBV6-5 NA TGTGCCAGCAAAAGCCCTGGAAACACCATATATTTT CASKSPGNTIYF
NA TRBJ2-7 TRBV5-6 NA TGTGCCAGCAGCTTGGACGGATTCGCCTACGAGCAGTACTTC CASSLDGFAYEQYF
once TRBJ2-1 TRBV5-1 NA TGCGCCAGCAGCTTGGGACGGGTTAATGAGCAGTTCTTC CASSLGRVNEQFF
NA TRBJ1-2 TRBV29-1 NA TGCAGCGTTGGGCAGGGAAATGGCTACACCTTC CSVGQGNGYTF
NA TRBJ2-3 TRBV5-4 TRBD1 TGTGCCAGCGGACAGGGTAGCACAGATACGCAGTATTTT CASGQGSTDTQYF
once TRBJ2-7 TRBV7-9 NA TGTGCCAGCAGCGCCAGACAGCGACCGGAGCAGTACTTC CASSARQRPEQYF
NA TRBJ2-5 TRBV29-1 TRBD2 TGCAGCGACAGATCGGGAGGGACCCAGTACTTC CSDRSGGTQYF
NA TRBJ1-1 TRBV28 TRBD1 TGTGCCAGCAGTTTTACGGCTGACGGACAGGGGTCCACTGAAGCTTTCTTT CASSFTADGQGSTEAFF
NA TRBJ1-4 TRBV6-2/TRBV6-3 NA TGTGCCAGCAGTCCACCGGGATTCGCAGGGACAACTAATGAAAAACTGTTTTTT CASSPPGFAGTTNEKLFF
once TRBJ1-4 TRBV28 TRBD1 TGTGCCAGCAGTTTTAATCCAGGGACAGGGAACGAAAAACTGTTTTTT CASSFNPGTGNEKLFF
NA TRBJ1-6 TRBV7-3 NA TGTGCCAGCAGCTTAACAGGGGCTAGTTCACCCCTCCACTTT CASSLTGASSPLHF
NA TRBJ1-1 TRBV27 NA TGTGCCAGCAGTTTAGTAGCAGGGCACACTGAAGCTTTCTTT CASSLVAGHTEAFF
NA TRBJ1-3 TRBV7-2 NA TGTGCCAGCAGTCCTACCAAAGGGTCCGGGGGAAACACCATATATTTT CASSPTKGSGGNTIYF
NA TRBJ2-1 TRBV20-1 TRBD2 TGCAGTGCTAGTCTCGGGACTAGCGGGAGGTACAATGAGCAGTTCTTC CSASLGTSGRYNEQFF
NA TRBJ2-7 TRBV2 TRBD1 TGTGCCAGATCCGGGACAGGGGCCTCCTACGAGCAGTACTTC CARSGTGASYEQYF
few TRBJ2-7 TRBV24-1 NA TGTGCCACCAGTGATTTGTTGGAAAACGAGCAGTACTTC CATSDLLENEQYF
NA TRBJ2-7 TRBV5-6 NA TGTGCCAGCAGCTTGGGGTTAGGGAATTCGGCCTACGAGCAGTACTTC CASSLGLGNSAYEQYF
NA TRBJ2-3 TRBV19 NA TGTGCCAGTAGTCTTATAGGGAACACAGATACGCAGTATTTT CASSLIGNTDTQYF
NA TRBJ1-1 TRBV10-2 NA TGCGCCAGCGAATCGGGCAGGCCTCCTGAAGCTTTCTTT CASESGRPPEAFF
NA TRBJ2-7 TRBV5-6 NA TGTGCCAGCAGCTTTGGGGCAGAGCAGTACTTC CASSFGAEQYF
NA TRBJ1-1 TRBV29-1 TRBD1 TGCAGCGTTGAAACCCCGACAGGGACGAACACTGAAGCTTTCTTT CSVETPTGTNTEAFF
NA TRBJ1-1 TRBV5-5 TRBD1 TGTGCCAGCAGCCTAGGGGGCCTGAACACTGAAGCTTTCTTT CASSLGGLNTEAFF
NA TRBJ1-1 TRBV7-8 TRBD1 TGTGCCAGCAGCTTAGCTGGGACAGATGAAGCTTTCTTT CASSLAGTDEAFF
NA TRBJ2-7 TRBV7-2 NA TGTGCCAGCAGCTTAGAGGTGGGGGAGCAGTACTTC CASSLEVGEQYF
once TRBJ2-1 TRBV5-6 NA TGTGCCAGCAGCTTGGCCCCGACGTCTCACCCCAATGAGCAGTTCTTC CASSLAPTSHPNEQFF
once TRBJ2-2 TRBV24-1 TRBD1 TGTGCCACCAGTGACCCCACCGGGACAGGGAGGGGGGAGCTGTTTTTT CATSDPTGTGRGELFF
NA TRBJ2-1 TRBV14 TRBD2 TGTGCCAGCAGCGCGGGACTAGCGGTTTACAATGAGCAGTTCTTC CASSAGLAVYNEQFF
NA TRBJ2-7 TRBV18 TRBD2 TGTGCCAGCTCACCAAGTCGGGGCGGGAGGGATATCCACGAGCAGTACTTC CASSPSRGGRDIHEQYF
NA TRBJ2-3 TRBV5-1 TRBD1 TGCGCCAGCAGCTTCAACCAGGGGGACGGCACAGATACGCAGTATTTT CASSFNQGDGTDTQYF
NA TRBJ1-1 TRBV19 NA TGTGCCAGTAGAGTCAGGGGATCGAACACTGAAGCTTTCTTT CASRVRGSNTEAFF
NA TRBJ1-4 TRBV4-2 NA TGTGCCAGCAGCCAACCCGGGAACCTGAATGAAAAACTGTTTTTT CASSQPGNLNEKLFF
NA TRBJ2-3 TRBV28 NA TGTGCCAGCAGCCATAGCGGCGGGGCTAAAGATACGCAGTATTTT CASSHSGGAKDTQYF
NA TRBJ2-5 TRBV3-1/TRBV3-2 TRBD2 TGTGCCAGCAGCCAAGACGGGGGGGCAACGATTATCGAGACCCAGTACTTC CASSQDGGATIIETQYF
once TRBJ1-1 TRBV28 NA TGTGCCAGCAACGGGGGTATGAACACTGAAGCTTTCTTT CASNGGMNTEAFF
once TRBJ1-4 TRBV10-1 NA TGCGCTAGAACAGAGAACTCAACTAATGAAAAACTGTTTTTT CARTENSTNEKLFF
once TRBJ1-5 TRBV15 NA TGTGCCACCAGCAAGAAAAATCAGCCCCAGCATTTT CATSKKNQPQHF
NA TRBJ2-4 TRBV9 NA TGTGCCAGCAGCGTAGGGGATGGGGCCAAAAACATTCAGTACTTC CASSVGDGAKNIQYF
NA TRBJ1-5 TRBV7-8 NA TGTGCCAGCAGCTTAGCCGGCAGGATTAGCAATCAGCCCCAGCATTTT CASSLAGRISNQPQHF
NA TRBJ2-7 TRBV20-1 TRBD1 TGCAGTGCTAGTCGGGACAGGGCGAGCTCCTACGAGCAGTACTTC CSASRDRASSYEQYF
NA TRBJ2-5 TRBV5-1 TRBD2 TGCGCCAGCAGCTTGGCTAGCGGGAGCTATGAGACCCAGTACTTC CASSLASGSYETQYF
NA TRBJ2-1 TRBV6-2/TRBV6-3 NA TGTGCCAGCAGCCACGGTCATGAGCAGTTCTTC CASSHGHEQFF
NA TRBJ2-5 TRBV7-3 TRBD2 TGTGCCAGCAGCCTTTTGAGCGGGGGGGCCCGAGAGACCCAGTACTTC CASSLLSGGARETQYF
NA TRBJ1-2 TRBV28 TRBD1 TGTGCCAGCCGGACAGGGGCCGATGCTAACTATGGCTACACCTTC CASRTGADANYGYTF
NA TRBJ1-1 TRBV28 TRBD1 TGTGCCAGCAGTTTGACAGGGATGAACACTGAAGCTTTCTTT CASSLTGMNTEAFF
NA TRBJ2-3 TRBV28 NA TGTGCCGCTTCGGGGGCGCCCACAGATACGCAGTATTTT CAASGAPTDTQYF
NA TRBJ2-1 TRBV10-3 TRBD2 TGTGCCATCAGTGAGGGCGGGGGGGACAATGAGCAGTTCTTC CAISEGGGDNEQFF
NA TRBJ2-7 TRBV5-1 TRBD1 TGCGCCAGCAGCCCGACAGGGGGACTATACGAGCAGTACTTC CASSPTGGLYEQYF
NA TRBJ2-7 TRBV4-1 TRBD1 TGCGCCAGCAGCCAAGACGACAGGGCCACCTACGAGCAGTACTTC CASSQDDRATYEQYF
NA TRBJ1-6 TRBV14 NA TGTGCCAGCAGCCAAGCTCAGAAGGGGGGTTCACCCCTCCACTTT CASSQAQKGGSPLHF